These T cell receptor beta chains were read from a single sample in a study of blood T cell repertoires in COVID-19. Measured with immunoSEQ multiplex PCR; TCRdb has only the in-frame clones, and not every one. The sample shows almost 400,000 clones, approximately 89% of them seen only once. The material sequenced was PBMCs or T cells enriched from blood (not recorded which). The receptors shown here come from a woman aged 25-40 years who had recovered from COVID-19. Each CDR3 is given with its conserved first and last residue. The D gene is left open where the match is weak. Clone size appears in some rows only: once, few, many, or a class for an expanded clone.

D	V	J	size	DNA	CDR3
TRBD2	TRBV12-5	TRBJ2-2	.	TGTGCTAGTGGTCAGGGACTAGCGGGAGGGCCAAACACCGGGGAGCTGTTTTTT	CASGQGLAGGPNTGELFF
.	TRBV11-2	TRBJ1-6	.	TGTGCCAGCAGCCCTAGCATTAGCGGGCAGGGTGGGAATTCACCCCTCCACTTT	CASSPSISGQGGNSPLHF
.	TRBV3-1/TRBV3-2	TRBJ1-1	few	TGTGCCAGCAGCCAAGGGGGGTTGACAGGTAGTGAAGCTTTCTTT	CASSQGGLTGSEAFF
TRBD1	TRBV7-3	TRBJ1-6	once	TGTGCCAGCAGCTTAGGGCAGGGGGGTTCACCCCTCCACTTT	CASSLGQGGSPLHF
.	TRBV4-2	TRBJ1-2	.	TGTGCCAGCAGCCAAGATAGGTTGGGGGCGCTTGGCTACACCTTC	CASSQDRLGALGYTF
TRBD1	TRBV7-9	TRBJ1-4	once	TGTGCCAGCAGCCCGGACAGGGTGAATGAAAAACTGTTTTTT	CASSPDRVNEKLFF
TRBD1	TRBV5-8	TRBJ2-2	.	TGTGCCAGCAGCCCCCCGCGAGGGACAGGGGATCACGGGGAGCTGTTTTTT	CASSPPRGTGDHGELFF
TRBD1	TRBV9	TRBJ1-2	.	TGTGCCAGCAGCGTAGGGACAGGGAGCCGCTATGGCTACACCTTC	CASSVGTGSRYGYTF
.	TRBV4-1	TRBJ2-5	.	TGCGCCGTGGGCCACAGCCAGGGCCTAAGGGAGACCCAGTACTTC	CAVGHSQGLRETQYF
.	TRBV29-1	TRBJ2-1	.	TGCAGCCTGCAGACTTCCGGTGAGCAGTTCTTC	CSLQTSGEQFF
TRBD1	TRBV11-1	TRBJ1-6	.	TGTGCCAGCAGCCCAGGGGGCTCCTATAATTCACCCCTCCACTTT	CASSPGGSYNSPLHF
TRBD1	TRBV19	TRBJ2-1	.	TGTGCCAGTAGTTCAGGGACAGGGGGCCGTAATGAGCAGTTCTTC	CASSSGTGGRNEQFF
.	TRBV21-1	TRBJ1-5	.	TGTGCCAGCAGCAAAGATTGGATTTTAGAGGGTCTGGGCAATCAGCCCCAGCATTTT	CASSKDWILEGLGNQPQHF
.	TRBV12-3/TRBV12-4	TRBJ1-5	once	TGTGCCAGCAGGGCAGTGCGGGGGCCCCAGCATTTT	CASRAVRGPQHF
.	TRBV6-1	TRBJ1-1	.	TGTGCCAGCAGTGAAGTCCACAGGTTGAACACTGAAGCTTTCTTT	CASSEVHRLNTEAFF
TRBD1	TRBV5-1	TRBJ1-1	.	TGCGCCAGCAGCCGAGGACAGGTTAGCACTGAAGCTTTCTTT	CASSRGQVSTEAFF
.	TRBV6-1	TRBJ1-4	.	TGTGCCAGCAGTGTCAGGGGTTTACTGTTTTTT	CASSVRGLLFF
.	TRBV6-4	TRBJ1-2	.	TGTGCCAGCAGCGAGGAACGGGGGTATGGCTACACCTTC	CASSEERGYGYTF
.	TRBV5-6	TRBJ1-5	.	TGTGCCAGCAGTTTGAGGGGTCGACAGCCCCAGCATTTT	CASSLRGRQPQHF
.	TRBV4-2	TRBJ2-5	once	TGTGCCAGCAGCCAATACCCCGGGTCGAGAGAGACCCAGTACTTC	CASSQYPGSRETQYF
TRBD2	TRBV11-2	TRBJ2-1	few	TGTGCCAGCAGCATAGATAACGGGGGGTACAATGAGCAGTTCTTC	CASSIDNGGYNEQFF
TRBD2	TRBV27	TRBJ2-1	.	TGTGCCAGCAGAATAGCGGGAGGGCCCTACAATGAGCAGTTCTTC	CASRIAGGPYNEQFF
TRBD2	TRBV6-6	TRBJ2-7	.	TGTGCCAGCAGCCGACTAGCGACATCTCGGGGGGAGCAGTACTTC	CASSRLATSRGEQYF